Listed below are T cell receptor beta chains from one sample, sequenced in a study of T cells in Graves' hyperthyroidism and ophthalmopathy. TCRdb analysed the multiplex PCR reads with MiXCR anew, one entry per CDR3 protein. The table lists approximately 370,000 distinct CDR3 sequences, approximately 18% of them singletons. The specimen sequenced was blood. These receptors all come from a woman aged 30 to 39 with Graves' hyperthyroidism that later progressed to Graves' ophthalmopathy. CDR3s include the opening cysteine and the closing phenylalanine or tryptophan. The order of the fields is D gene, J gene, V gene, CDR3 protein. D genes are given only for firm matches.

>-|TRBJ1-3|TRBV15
CATSREVSGAGNTIYF
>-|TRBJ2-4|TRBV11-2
CASSSRLEENIQYF
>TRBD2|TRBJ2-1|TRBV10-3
CAISESSLSGAGEQFF
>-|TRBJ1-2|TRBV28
CASSLISNYGYTF
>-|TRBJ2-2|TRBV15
CATSRVLGGTGELFF
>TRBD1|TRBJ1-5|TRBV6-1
CASTGGTGIRVQPQHF
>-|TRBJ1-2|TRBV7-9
CASVQREDYGYTF
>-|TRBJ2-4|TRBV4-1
CASSQVARGGENIQYF
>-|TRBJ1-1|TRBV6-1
CATLDGGLTEAFF
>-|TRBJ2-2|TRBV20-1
CSASRIGDLVAAGELFF
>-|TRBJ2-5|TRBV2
CASSERTLVSKETQYF
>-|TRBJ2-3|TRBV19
CASSIGTDTQYF
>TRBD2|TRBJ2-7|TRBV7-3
CASSRGTTRSLYEQYF
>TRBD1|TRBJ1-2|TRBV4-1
CASSQVQGASGYTF
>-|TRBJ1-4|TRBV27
CASSPNTATNEKLFF
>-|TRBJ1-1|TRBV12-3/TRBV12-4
CASSQQGGGTEAFF
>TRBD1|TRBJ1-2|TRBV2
CASRPTGSNYGYTF
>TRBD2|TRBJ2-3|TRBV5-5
CASSLEGTSAFTDTQYF
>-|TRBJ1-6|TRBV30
CAWSKTGTGNSPLHF
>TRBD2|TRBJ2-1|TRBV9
CASSATSGRGLIEQFF
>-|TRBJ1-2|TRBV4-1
CASSQDYSANYGYTF
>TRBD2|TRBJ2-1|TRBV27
CASSLGLAGVTYNEQFF
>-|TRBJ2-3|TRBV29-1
CSVVSPEKASGTDTQYF
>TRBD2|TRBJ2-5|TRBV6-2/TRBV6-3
CASSLAGGLSETQYF
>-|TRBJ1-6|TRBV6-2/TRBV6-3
CASSRDGYNSPLHF
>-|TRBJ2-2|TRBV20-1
CSARSAEGGLFF
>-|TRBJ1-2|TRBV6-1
CASSVTGADYGYTF
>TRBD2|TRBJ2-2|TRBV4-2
CASSLGAGVNTGELFF
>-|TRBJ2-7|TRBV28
CASSLRASWDEQYF
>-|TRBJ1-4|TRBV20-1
CSARDTRNEKLFF